A selection of T cell receptor beta chains follows, all from one sample in a study of Ad26.COV2.S vaccination and SARS-CoV-2 variants. Here immunoSEQ multiplex PCR was the method, and the copy in TCRdb shows in-frame clones only, minus some. The sample has fewer than 400,000 clones; around nine tenths are singletons. Here the sequenced sample was peripheral blood, taken in a trial of Ad26.COV2.S vaccine versus placebo. These receptors were obtained from a person between 18 and 65 years old who received the Ad26.COV2.S COVID-19 vaccine or a placebo. Each CDR3 is given without its conserved first and last residue. Fields, in order: CDR3 length, V gene, CDR3 protein.

cdr3_length: 18; v_call: TRBV5-4; cdr3_aa: ASSFLSGLAGVRGGNIQY
cdr3_length: 11; v_call: TRBV27; cdr3_aa: ASKRWDTGELF
cdr3_length: 16; v_call: TRBV11-2; cdr3_aa: ASSLAPTTSGSSETQY
cdr3_length: 11; v_call: TRBV30; cdr3_aa: AWSVAGAETQY
cdr3_length: 13; v_call: TRBV11-3; cdr3_aa: ASSLGGGSADTQY
cdr3_length: 11; v_call: TRBV2; cdr3_aa: ASSGTSQETQY
cdr3_length: 13; v_call: TRBV7-9; cdr3_aa: ASSVGHLSNEKLF
cdr3_length: 14; v_call: TRBV6-2/TRBV6-3; cdr3_aa: ASSPPWTGRTTQQY
cdr3_length: 10; v_call: TRBV7-9; cdr3_aa: ASLQGNYGYT
cdr3_length: 12; v_call: TRBV5-6; cdr3_aa: ASSATGGGNTIY
cdr3_length: 12; v_call: TRBV28; cdr3_aa: ASSKGQGTQTSV
cdr3_length: 10; v_call: TRBV19; cdr3_aa: ASTINTGELF
cdr3_length: 15; v_call: TRBV7-3; cdr3_aa: ASSFTPLAGKVNEQF
cdr3_length: 10; v_call: TRBV29-1; cdr3_aa: SLRVGSGTQY
cdr3_length: 13; v_call: TRBV3-1/TRBV3-2; cdr3_aa: ASSGGTSGNNEQF
cdr3_length: 12; v_call: TRBV2; cdr3_aa: ASSEARRDQPQH
cdr3_length: 12; v_call: TRBV6-2/TRBV6-3; cdr3_aa: ASSRGLALETQY
cdr3_length: 13; v_call: TRBV6-4; cdr3_aa: ASRAGTSPYNEQF
cdr3_length: 15; v_call: TRBV9; cdr3_aa: ASSVGGWEGPTGELF
cdr3_length: 16; v_call: TRBV28; cdr3_aa: ASSLSGETTPKLYEQY
cdr3_length: 14; v_call: TRBV5-1; cdr3_aa: ASSLGVEGFQETQY
cdr3_length: 14; v_call: TRBV5-1; cdr3_aa: ASSIDPRTRSLSQY
cdr3_length: 11; v_call: TRBV19; cdr3_aa: ASSDRAKNIQY
cdr3_length: 13; v_call: TRBV30; cdr3_aa: AWSVLWSGANVLT
cdr3_length: 11; v_call: TRBV28; cdr3_aa: ASSGQGWNGYT
cdr3_length: 10; v_call: TRBV28; cdr3_aa: ASRSPSGRPS
cdr3_length: 12; v_call: TRBV23-1; cdr3_aa: ASSRGTDSYEQY
cdr3_length: 11; v_call: TRBV5-4; cdr3_aa: ASSLDYPDTQY
cdr3_length: 13; v_call: TRBV4-1; cdr3_aa: ASSQAGLPNYGYT
cdr3_length: 13; v_call: TRBV4-1; cdr3_aa: ASSPGPATNEKLF
cdr3_length: 12; v_call: TRBV7-9; cdr3_aa: ASSLTASGNTIY
cdr3_length: 12; v_call: TRBV4-1; cdr3_aa: ASSQDVGGNTIY
cdr3_length: 12; v_call: TRBV4-1; cdr3_aa: ASSQASGGYEQY
cdr3_length: 19; v_call: TRBV5-1; cdr3_aa: ASSLGGSVSHSLRLNTEAF
cdr3_length: 9; v_call: TRBV3-1/TRBV3-2; cdr3_aa: ACRSTDTQY
cdr3_length: 13; v_call: TRBV3-1/TRBV3-2; cdr3_aa: ASSQVGTEGTEAF
cdr3_length: 10; v_call: TRBV3-1/TRBV3-2; cdr3_aa: ASSQGGQPQH
cdr3_length: 11; v_call: TRBV2; cdr3_aa: ASSGGSFYEQY
cdr3_length: 12; v_call: TRBV29-1; cdr3_aa: SVGGAAANTEAF
cdr3_length: 10; v_call: TRBV6-5; cdr3_aa: ASKGFAYEQY
cdr3_length: 14; v_call: TRBV9; cdr3_aa: ASSLGTGNTLNEQF